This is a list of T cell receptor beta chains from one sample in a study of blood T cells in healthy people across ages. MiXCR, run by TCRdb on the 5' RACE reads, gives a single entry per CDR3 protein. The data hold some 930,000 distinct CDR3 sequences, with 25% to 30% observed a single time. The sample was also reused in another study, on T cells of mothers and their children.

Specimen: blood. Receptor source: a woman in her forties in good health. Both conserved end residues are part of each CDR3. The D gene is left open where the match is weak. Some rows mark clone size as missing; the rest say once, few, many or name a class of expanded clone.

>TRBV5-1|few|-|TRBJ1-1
TGCGCCAGCAGCTCTCAACGGCACACTGAAGCTTTCTTT
CASSSQRHTEAFF
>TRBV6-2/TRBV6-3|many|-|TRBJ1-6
TGTGCCAGCAGCGATGTGGACTCCTATAATTCACCCCTCCACTTT
CASSDVDSYNSPLHF
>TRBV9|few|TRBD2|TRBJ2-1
TGTGCCAGCAGCGTAGTAGCGGGGGGGCCTGATGAGCAGTTCTTC
CASSVVAGGPDEQFF
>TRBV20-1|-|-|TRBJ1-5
TGCAGTGCTAGGAGAAGACGGGATAATCAGCCCCAGCATTTT
CSARRRRDNQPQHF
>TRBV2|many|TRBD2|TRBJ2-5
TGTGCCAGCAGTGAAGGGCAGCGGGGGGCAGGAGAGACCCAGTACTTC
CASSEGQRGAGETQYF
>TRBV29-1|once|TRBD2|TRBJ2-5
TGCAGCGTTGAGGAGCGGGAGAAGATTGTGGAGACCCAGTACTTC
CSVEEREKIVETQYF
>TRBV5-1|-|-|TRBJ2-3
TGTGCCAGCAGCTTAGTGGGCACTGGCACAGATACGCAGTATTTT
CASSLVGTGTDTQYF
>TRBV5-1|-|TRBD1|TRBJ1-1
TGCGCCAGCAGCCGATTGACAGGGAGCACTGAAGCTTTCTTT
CASSRLTGSTEAFF
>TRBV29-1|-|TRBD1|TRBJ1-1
TGCAGCGTTGAGGGACAGCGCATGAACACTGAAGCTTTCTTT
CSVEGQRMNTEAFF
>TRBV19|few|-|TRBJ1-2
TGTGCCAGTCAACAGGGTTACTATGGCTACACCTTC
CASQQGYYGYTF
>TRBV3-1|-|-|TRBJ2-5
TGTGCCAGCAGCCAAGATAATAGGAAGGGGTCGGTGTACTTC
CASSQDNRKGSVYF
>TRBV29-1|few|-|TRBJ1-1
TGCAGCGTTGTCGCAGGGACGAACACTGAAGCTTTCTTT
CSVVAGTNTEAFF
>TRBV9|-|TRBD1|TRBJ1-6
TGTGCCAGCACCGTGGGACAGGGAAATTCACCCCTCCACTTT
CASTVGQGNSPLHF
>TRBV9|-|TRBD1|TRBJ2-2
TGTGCCAGCAGCCTCGGACAGGGTTTGATGGAGCTGTTTTTT
CASSLGQGLMELFF
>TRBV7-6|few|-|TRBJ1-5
TGTGCCAGCAGCTTAGGGGATGGTGGCAATCAGCCCCAGCATTTT
CASSLGDGGNQPQHF
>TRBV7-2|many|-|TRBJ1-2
TGTGCCAGCAGCCTACGAAGGGCAGGAGATGGCTACACCTTC
CASSLRRAGDGYTF
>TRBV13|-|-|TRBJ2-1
TGTGCCAGCAGACTTAGGGGTCAGGGTCTTGGGCAGTTCTTC
CASRLRGQGLGQFF
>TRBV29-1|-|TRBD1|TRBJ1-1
TGCAGCTCCCGGGACAGGGGGCGCGGGGCTGAAGCTTTCTTT
CSSRDRGRGAEAFF
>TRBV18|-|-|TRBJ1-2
TGTGCCAGCTCACCGACGGAAACCCTGGCAGGCTTCCCAAACTATGGCTACACCTTT
CASSPTETLAGFPNYGYTF
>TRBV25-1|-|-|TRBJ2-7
TGTGCCGGCAGTGAAGGGACGGGCGAGCAGTACTTC
CAGSEGTGEQYF
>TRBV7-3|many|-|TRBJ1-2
TGTGCCAGCAGCTTAACCCCCGGGGGGGCATGGGATGGCTACACCTTC
CASSLTPGGAWDGYTF
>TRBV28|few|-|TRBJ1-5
TGTGCCAGCAGGATCGGACAGACCCGACCCCAGCATTTT
CASRIGQTRPQHF
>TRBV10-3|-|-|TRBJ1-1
TGTGCCATCAGGACAGGTATGAACACTGAAGCTTTCTTT
CAIRTGMNTEAFF
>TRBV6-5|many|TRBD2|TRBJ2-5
TGTGCCAGCGGGACTAGCGGGTTACAAGAGACCCAGTACTTC
CASGTSGLQETQYF
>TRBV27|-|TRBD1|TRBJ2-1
TGTGCCAGCAGAGGACAGGGGGGTGAGCAGTTCTTC
CASRGQGGEQFF
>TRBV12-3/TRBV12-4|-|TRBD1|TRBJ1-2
TGTGCCAGCAGCCCCGAATCGAGACAGGGATACTATGGCTACACCTTC
CASSPESRQGYYGYTF
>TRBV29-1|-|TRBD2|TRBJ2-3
TGCAGCGTTGAAGATCTGGGACTAGGACCAGATACGCAGTATTTT
CSVEDLGLGPDTQYF
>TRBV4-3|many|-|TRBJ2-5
TGCGCCAGCAGCCAAGATACCGGGGTCGGGACCCAGTACTTC
CASSQDTGVGTQYF
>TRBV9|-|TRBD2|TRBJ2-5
TGTGCCAGCAGCGTAGATGGCGGGGGACGGAGCAAAGAGACCCAGTACTTC
CASSVDGGGRSKETQYF
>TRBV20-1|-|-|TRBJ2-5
TGCAGTGCTAGCCCCCCGACAGAACAAGAGACCCAGTACTTC
CSASPPTEQETQYF
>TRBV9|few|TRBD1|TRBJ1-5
TGTGCCAGCAGCGGACAGGGGGGATCAAATCAGCCCCAGCATTTT
CASSGQGGSNQPQHF
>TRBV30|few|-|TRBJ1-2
TGTGCCTGGAGCGCTCAGAACTACGGAGATGGCTACACCTTC
CAWSAQNYGDGYTF
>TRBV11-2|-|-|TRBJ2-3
TGTGCCAGCAGCTTAGGGGCCCGACCCAGCGGGTCGTCAGATACGCAGTATTTT
CASSLGARPSGSSDTQYF